The text below deals with one T cell receptor (beta chain). What it recognizes is unknown. Sorted CD4+ subsets: naive, central memory, regulatory, stem cell-like memory (CD45RO/CCR7/CD25/CD127/CD95/CD27 panel). The data were taken from a study of beta chain features in type 1 diabetes. Overall study results and limits: Sequencing of cDNA might inflate the share of cells that strongly express TCR. TCRB CDR3 length was moderately but significantly reduced in all four CD4+ subsets of Type 1 diabetes patients.

Expressed TCRB transcripts were sequenced because the entire RNA isolate underwent reverse transcription. Here immunoSEQ multiplex PCR was the method, and the copy in TCRdb shows in-frame clones only, minus some. Seen here are more than 300,000 clones, 10% to 15% observed once, and the top ten hold around 0.02%. Trimming stripped 0 bases from V and 6 bases from J, with 13 bases between. Germline assignment: CDR1 GTSNPN and CDR2 SVGIG (reference sequence). There are 14 residues in the CDR3. Sequencing input: naive CD4+ T cells from blood. The receptor was derived from a man between 18 and 29 years old in good health. The chain employs TRBV30 and TRBJ2-3; TRBD2 might be the D (5 bases). This CDR3 reads CAWSVRGFGDTQYF. The CDR3 nucleotides are TGTGCCTGGAGTGTACGAGGGTTCGGGGATACGCAGTATTTT.